These T cell receptor beta chains were read from a single sample in a study of metastatic and nonmetastatic thyroid tumors. With MiXCR, TCRdb reprocessed the PCR reads. The sample includes about 16,000 clones, under 15% of them seen just once. Sequencing was done on a sample of tumor tissue. These receptor sequences come from a female donor with papillary thyroid cancer or a benign thyroid nodule (not recorded which). Some clones in this sample may be carry-over from other donors' samples. Both conserved end residues are part of each CDR3. Fields, in order: CDR3 length, J gene, D gene, clone size, V gene, CDR3 protein, CDR3 DNA. A D gene is named only where the DNA matches it firmly. Only part of the rows carry a size: once, few, many, or a class if the clone is expanded.

CDR3 length: 15
J gene: TRBJ2-2
D gene: NA
clone size: many
V gene: TRBV28
CDR3 protein: CASSLSGTNTGELFF
CDR3 DNA: TGTGCCAGCAGTTTGTCCGGGACGAACACCGGGGAGCTGTTTTTT

CDR3 length: 13
J gene: TRBJ2-1
D gene: NA
clone size: many
V gene: TRBV12-3/TRBV12-4
CDR3 protein: CASSPHQLNEQFF
CDR3 DNA: TGTGCCAGCAGTCCCCACCAACTCAATGAGCAGTTCTTC

CDR3 length: 16
J gene: TRBJ2-5
D gene: NA
clone size: many
V gene: TRBV28
CDR3 protein: CASSSAWGQGGETQYF
CDR3 DNA: TGTGCCAGCAGTTCAGCCTGGGGGCAGGGAGGAGAGACCCAGTACTTC

CDR3 length: 16
J gene: TRBJ2-3
D gene: NA
clone size: NA
V gene: TRBV11-2
CDR3 protein: CASTLTTVGIGDTQYF
CDR3 DNA: TGTGCCAGCACCCTGACAACAGTGGGTATTGGGGATACGCAGTATTTT

CDR3 length: 12
J gene: TRBJ2-4
D gene: NA
clone size: many
V gene: TRBV6-4
CDR3 protein: CASSDSGNIQYF
CDR3 DNA: TGTGCCAGCAGTGACTCCGGAAACATTCAGTACTTC

CDR3 length: 14
J gene: TRBJ1-1
D gene: NA
clone size: medium-sized
V gene: TRBV12-5
CDR3 protein: CASGLSGTNTEAFF
CDR3 DNA: TGTGCTAGTGGTTTGTCCGGGACTAACACTGAAGCTTTCTTT

CDR3 length: 15
J gene: TRBJ1-1
D gene: NA
clone size: many
V gene: TRBV19
CDR3 protein: CASSIGGPGNTEAFF
CDR3 DNA: TGTGCCAGTAGTATAGGTGGGCCCGGGAACACTGAAGCTTTCTTT

CDR3 length: 19
J gene: TRBJ2-1
D gene: TRBD2
clone size: many
V gene: TRBV7-8
CDR3 protein: CASSFLYGGTRLQFNEQFF
CDR3 DNA: TGTGCCAGCAGCTTTCTATACGGGGGGACCCGGTTACAATTCAATGAGCAGTTCTTC

CDR3 length: 16
J gene: TRBJ1-3
D gene: NA
clone size: few
V gene: TRBV10-2
CDR3 protein: CASIGGVVLSGNTIYF
CDR3 DNA: TGCGCCAGCATAGGGGGGGTTGTACTCTCTGGAAACACCATATATTTT

CDR3 length: 15
J gene: TRBJ2-2
D gene: TRBD2
clone size: many
V gene: TRBV30
CDR3 protein: CAWTPGLAGDGELFF
CDR3 DNA: TGTGCCTGGACTCCGGGACTAGCGGGAGACGGGGAGCTGTTTTTT

CDR3 length: 18
J gene: TRBJ2-1
D gene: TRBD2
clone size: NA
V gene: TRBV2
CDR3 protein: CASSEVSAGVGGLREQFF
CDR3 DNA: TGTGCCAGCAGTGAAGTCTCAGCGGGGGTGGGTGGCTTGCGTGAGCAGTTCTTC

CDR3 length: 14
J gene: TRBJ1-2
D gene: TRBD1
clone size: once
V gene: TRBV5-5
CDR3 protein: CASSYPGQTYGYTF
CDR3 DNA: TGTGCCAGCAGCTACCCGGGACAGACGTATGGCTACACCTTC

CDR3 length: 16
J gene: TRBJ2-6
D gene: NA
clone size: many
V gene: TRBV7-7
CDR3 protein: CASSLGQASGANVLTF
CDR3 DNA: TGTGCTAGCAGCTTAGGGCAGGCTTCTGGGGCCAACGTCCTGACTTTC

CDR3 length: 15
J gene: TRBJ2-3
D gene: TRBD2
clone size: NA
V gene: TRBV11-2
CDR3 protein: CASRVKAGGTDTQYF
CDR3 DNA: TGTGCCAGCAGGGTAAAGGCGGGAGGGACAGATACGCAGTATTTT

CDR3 length: 14
J gene: TRBJ2-7
D gene: NA
clone size: medium-sized
V gene: TRBV6-1
CDR3 protein: CASSEVAGKNEQYF
CDR3 DNA: TGTGCCAGCAGTGAAGTCGCAGGGAAGAACGAGCAGTACTTC

CDR3 length: 16
J gene: TRBJ2-3
D gene: TRBD2
clone size: few
V gene: TRBV6-6
CDR3 protein: CASSYGTSGGSDTQYF
CDR3 DNA: TGTGCCAGCAGTTATGGGACTAGCGGGGGTTCAGATACGCAGTATTTT

CDR3 length: 11
J gene: TRBJ1-1
D gene: NA
clone size: many
V gene: TRBV29-1
CDR3 protein: CSVSGNTEAFF
CDR3 DNA: TGCAGCGTTAGCGGGAACACTGAAGCTTTCTTT